This T cell receptor (beta chain) was sequenced for a study of blood T cell repertoires in COVID-19. As for the study in general: The analysed material was cDNA or gDNA that came from T cells, B-cell-depleted T cells, or PBMCs.

TCRdb keeps only in-frame clones here, not all; method: immunoSEQ multiplex PCR. The table shows more than 300,000 clones, with more than 70% occurring only once. V gave up 4 bases and J gave up 6 bases, with 15 bases separating them. The CDR3 consists of 15 residues. Germline V CDR1 and CDR2: KGHDR, SFDVKD. The chain uses TRBV24-1 and TRBJ1-5; tentatively, D is TRBD1 (6 bases). Sequenced material: peripheral blood. The TCR was taken from a woman aged 50 to 60 with acute or convalescent COVID-19. The chain's CDR3 is CATSEGGGAVQPQHF. The CDR3 DNA follows: TGTGCCACCAGTGAGGGGGGGGGCGCGGTTCAGCCCCAGCATTTT.